A single sample gave rise to the 6 T cell receptor beta chains below, sequenced in a study of T cell repertoires in cytomegalovirus infection. Using its own MiXCR run on the reads, TCRdb lists one record per CDR3 protein. The sample yields around 440,000 distinct CDR3 sequences, around 10% seen once. The sequencing input was PBMCs. The receptors shown here come from a human donor in good health (CMV status not recorded). Some clones in this sample may be carry-over from other donors' samples.

V is TRBV18 and J is TRBJ2-2, with 8 bases identical to TRBD1. V lost 3 bases to trimming and J lost 0 bases; unmatched junction nucleotides: 12. The germline CDR1 and CDR2 sequences are KGHSH and LQKENI. The CDR3 has 19 residues. CDR3 protein: CASSPRFAQGAPNTGELFF. In nucleotides, the CDR3 is TGTGCCAGCTCACCTCGCTTTGCTCAGGGGGCACCGAACACCGGGGAGCTGTTTTTT. Based on the CDR3 plus reference TRBV18 and TRBJ2-2, the full variable domain is NAGVMQNPRHLVRRRGQEARLRCSPMKGHSHVYWYRQLPEEGLKFMVYLQKENIIDESGMPKERFSAEFPKEGPSILRIQQVVRGDSAAYFCASSPRFAQGAPNTGELFFGEGSRLTVL.

This clonotype was counted many times. The J gene is TRBJ2-3, the V gene TRBV27; 11 bases are shared with TRBD2. Germline V gene data show CDR1 as MNHEY and CDR2 as SMNVEV (reference sequence). Germline trimming cut 5 bases from V and 2 bases from J; bases unmatched to any gene: 9. CDR3 size: 17 residues. CDR3 residues: CASSLGLAGGNTDTQYF. CDR3 nucleotides: TGTGCCAGCAGTCTCGGGCTAGCGGGAGGTAACACAGATACGCAGTATTTT.

The sample holds a few counts of this clonotype. The V gene is TRBV7-9, the J gene TRBJ2-1, with 11 bases fitting TRBD2. CDR3 size: 14 residues. V lost 8 bases and J lost 7; bases outside the gene matches: 7. From germline, CDR1 is SEHNR and CDR2 FQNEAQ (reference sequence). The CDR3 protein is CASVELAGVNEQFF. CDR3 nucleotide sequence: TGTGCCAGCGTCGAACTAGCGGGGGTGAATGAGCAGTTCTTC. Full variable domain (remainder filled in from reference TRBV7-9 and TRBJ2-1): DTGVSQNPRHKITKRGQNVTFRCDPISEHNRLYWYRQTLGQGPEFLTYFQNEAQLEKSRLLSDRFSAERPKGSFSTLEIQRTEQGDSAMYLCASVELAGVNEQFFGPGTRLTVL.

The CDR3 loop reads CASSYADSSNTGELFF. The CDR3 region has the DNA TGTGCCAGCAGTTACGCGGACAGTTCGAACACCGGGGAGCTGTTTTTT. The chain employs TRBV6-5 and TRBJ2-2; tentative D call: TRBD1 (6 bases). Trimming cost V 2 bases and J 0 bases, with 10 bases left between them. From germline, CDR1 is MNHEY and CDR2 SVGAGI. CDR3 size: 16 residues.

This clonotype appeared many times. The J gene is TRBJ1-6, the V gene TRBV7-6, with 10 bases lining up with TRBD1. J gave up 7 bases and V 4 bases, and 19 bases lay outside the gene matches. This CDR3 comprises 20 residues. Germline CDR1 SGHVS, CDR2 FNYEAQ. The CDR3 loop is CASSYEWTSGQGSLNSPLHF. The CDR3 region has the DNA TGTGCCAGCAGCTACGAATGGACCTCGGGACAGGGGTCGTTGAATTCACCCCTCCACTTT.

The chain combines TRBV11-2 with TRBJ1-4; 8 bases are shared with TRBD1. The CDR3 extends over 13 amino acids. The V gene's germline CDR1 is SGHAT and CDR2 FQNNGV. With V trimmed by 3 bases and J by 12 bases, 6 bases remained unmatched. The CDR3 DNA follows: TGTGCCAGCAGCTTTCGACAGGGGATTGAACTGTTTTTT. Residues: CASSFRQGIELFF.